The subject of this entry is one T cell receptor (beta chain). The source of the sample is a study of T cell changes during pregnancy in multiple sclerosis. Profiling relied on immunoSEQ multiplex PCR, and the TCRdb table lists in-frame clones only, not all of them. There are 100,000 or so clones in the sample; around 90% occur only once, and around 1.2% lies in the top ten. Germline CDR1 SGHTA, CDR2 FQGTGA. CDR3 length equals 16 residues. J gave up 0 bases and V 4 bases, and 3 bases lay outside the gene matches. The chain joins TRBV7-3 to TRBJ2-6; TRBD1 matches at 7 bases. Here the sequenced sample was peripheral blood, taken in the second trimester of pregnancy. The TCR comes from a female donor with multiple sclerosis, enrolled in a pregnancy study. In DNA, the CDR3 is TGTGCCAGCAGCTCCGCAGGGGGCTCTGGGGCCAACGTCCTGACTTTC. Translating gives CASSSAGGSGANVLTF.